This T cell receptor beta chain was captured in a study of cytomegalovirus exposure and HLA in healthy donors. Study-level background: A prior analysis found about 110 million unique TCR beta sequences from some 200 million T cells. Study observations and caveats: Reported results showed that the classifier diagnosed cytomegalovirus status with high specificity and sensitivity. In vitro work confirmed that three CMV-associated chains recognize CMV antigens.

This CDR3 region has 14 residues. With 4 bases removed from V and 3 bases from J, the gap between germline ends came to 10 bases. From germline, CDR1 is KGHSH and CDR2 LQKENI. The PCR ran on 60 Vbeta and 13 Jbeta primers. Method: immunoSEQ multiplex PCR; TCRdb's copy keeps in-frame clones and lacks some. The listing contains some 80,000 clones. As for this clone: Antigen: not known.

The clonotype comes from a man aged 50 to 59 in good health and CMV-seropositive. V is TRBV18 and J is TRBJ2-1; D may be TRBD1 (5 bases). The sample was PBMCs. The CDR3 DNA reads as TGTGCCAGCTCACGGGGCGGAAGCTACAATGAGCAGTTCTTC. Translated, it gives CASSRGGSYNEQFF.